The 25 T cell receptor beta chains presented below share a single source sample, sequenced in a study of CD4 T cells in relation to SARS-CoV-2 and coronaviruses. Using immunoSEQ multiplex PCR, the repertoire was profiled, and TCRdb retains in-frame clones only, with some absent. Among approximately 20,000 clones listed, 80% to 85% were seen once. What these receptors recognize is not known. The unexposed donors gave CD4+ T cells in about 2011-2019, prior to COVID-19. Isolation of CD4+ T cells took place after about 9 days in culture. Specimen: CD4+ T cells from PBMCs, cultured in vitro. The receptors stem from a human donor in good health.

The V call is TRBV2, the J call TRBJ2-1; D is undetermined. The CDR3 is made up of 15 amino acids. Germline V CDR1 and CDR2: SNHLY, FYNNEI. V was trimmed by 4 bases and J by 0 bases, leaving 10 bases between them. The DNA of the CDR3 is TGTGCCAGCAGTGTGGGTGGATCCTCCTACAATGAGCAGTTCTTC. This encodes CASSVGGSSYNEQFF.

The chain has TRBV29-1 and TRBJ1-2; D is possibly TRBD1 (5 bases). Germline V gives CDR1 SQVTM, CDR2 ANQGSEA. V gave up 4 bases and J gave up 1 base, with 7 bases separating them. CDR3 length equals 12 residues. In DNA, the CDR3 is TGCAGCGTTGGAGACAGTAACTATGGCTACACCTTC. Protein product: CSVGDSNYGYTF.

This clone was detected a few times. CDR3 sequence (DNA): TGTGCCAGCAGCTTAGGACGTTGGGATAGCGGGGACCGCACAGATACGCAGTATTTT. This sequence encodes CASSLGRWDSGDRTDTQYF. The V call is TRBV7-9, the J call TRBJ2-3, with TRBD2 identical over 8 bases. Trimming removed 1 base from V and 1 base from J; junction bases left unmatched: 13. Germline-derived CDR1 and CDR2 are SEHNR and FQNEAQ (reference sequence). The CDR3 sequence is 19 residues long.

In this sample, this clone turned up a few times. This CDR3 is CASSSQSRDRPYEQYF. The CDR3 nucleotides are TGTGCCAGCAGCTCCCAAAGCCGGGACAGGCCCTACGAGCAGTACTTC. This chain links TRBV7-3 with TRBJ2-7; the match to TRBD1 covers 8 bases. Germline CDR1 reads SGHTA; CDR2 reads FQGTGA. J lost 2 bases, V lost 4 bases, and 10 bases had no gene match. This CDR3 spans 16 amino acids.

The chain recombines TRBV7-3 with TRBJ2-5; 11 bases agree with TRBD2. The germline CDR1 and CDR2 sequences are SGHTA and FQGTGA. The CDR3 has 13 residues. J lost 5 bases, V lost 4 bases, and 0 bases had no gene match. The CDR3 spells CASSWTSGETQYF. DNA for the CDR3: TGTGCCAGCAGCTGGACTAGCGGGGAGACCCAGTACTTC.

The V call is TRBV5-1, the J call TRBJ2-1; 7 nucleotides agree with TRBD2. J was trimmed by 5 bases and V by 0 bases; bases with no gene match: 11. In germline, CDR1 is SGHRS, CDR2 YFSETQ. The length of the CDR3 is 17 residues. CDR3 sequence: CASSLGFAGVGNNEQFF. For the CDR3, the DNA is TGCGCCAGCAGCTTGGGTTTCGCGGGAGTGGGGAACAATGAGCAGTTCTTC.

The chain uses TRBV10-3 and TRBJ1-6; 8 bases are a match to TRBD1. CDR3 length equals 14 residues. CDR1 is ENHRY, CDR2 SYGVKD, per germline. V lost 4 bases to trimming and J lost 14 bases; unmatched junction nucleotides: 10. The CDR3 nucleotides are TGTGCCATCAGTGGGACAGGGAGAAGTCAGGCCCTCCACTTT. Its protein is CAISGTGRSQALHF.

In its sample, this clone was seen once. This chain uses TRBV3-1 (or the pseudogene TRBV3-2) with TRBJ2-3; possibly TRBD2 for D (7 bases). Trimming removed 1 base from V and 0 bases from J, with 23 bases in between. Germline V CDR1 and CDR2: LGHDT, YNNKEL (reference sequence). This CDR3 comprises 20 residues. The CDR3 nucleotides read TGTGCCAGCAGCCAAGCGGGGGGACATAGTGGCACATTTAGCACAGATACGCAGTATTTT. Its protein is CASSQAGGHSGTFSTDTQYF.

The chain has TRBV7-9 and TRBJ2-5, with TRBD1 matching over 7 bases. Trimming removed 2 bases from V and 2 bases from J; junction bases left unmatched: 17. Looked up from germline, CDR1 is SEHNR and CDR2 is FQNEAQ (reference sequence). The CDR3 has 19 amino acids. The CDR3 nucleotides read TGTGCCAGCAGCTTATACCACAGGGGCATCGTGAAAGGGCAAGAGACCCAGTACTTC. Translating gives CASSLYHRGIVKGQETQYF.

DNA of the CDR3: TGCGCCAGCAGCCAGAGGGACAGCACCGACTACGAGCAGTACTTC. This codes for CASSQRDSTDYEQYF. The chain couples TRBV4-3 to TRBJ2-7, with TRBD1 matching 7 bases. The V gene's germline CDR1 is LGHNA and CDR2 YSLEER. V shed 3 bases and J 3 bases; nucleotides not matched to a gene: 8. The length of the CDR3 is 15 residues.

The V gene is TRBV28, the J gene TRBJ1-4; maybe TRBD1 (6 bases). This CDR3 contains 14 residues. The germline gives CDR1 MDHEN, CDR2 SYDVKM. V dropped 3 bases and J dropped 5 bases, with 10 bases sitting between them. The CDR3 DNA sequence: TGTGCCAGCAGTTTCGGACAGAGAAATGAAAAACTGTTTTTT. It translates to CASSFGQRNEKLFF.

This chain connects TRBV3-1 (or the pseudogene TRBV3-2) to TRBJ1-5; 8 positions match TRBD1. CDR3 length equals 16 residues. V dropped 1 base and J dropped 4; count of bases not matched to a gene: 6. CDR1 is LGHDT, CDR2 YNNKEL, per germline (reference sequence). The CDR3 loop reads CASSQGGQGGNQPQHF. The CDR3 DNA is TGTGCCAGCAGCCAAGGCGGACAGGGAGGGAATCAGCCCCAGCATTTT.

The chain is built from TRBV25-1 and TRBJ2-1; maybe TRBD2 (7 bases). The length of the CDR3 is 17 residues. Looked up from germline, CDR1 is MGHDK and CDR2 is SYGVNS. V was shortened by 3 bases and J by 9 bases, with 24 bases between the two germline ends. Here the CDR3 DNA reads TGTGCCAGCAGTGAGGGGGGGGCCAGGGGCCCGCAGGTTGAGCAGTTCTTC. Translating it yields CASSEGGARGPQVEQFF.

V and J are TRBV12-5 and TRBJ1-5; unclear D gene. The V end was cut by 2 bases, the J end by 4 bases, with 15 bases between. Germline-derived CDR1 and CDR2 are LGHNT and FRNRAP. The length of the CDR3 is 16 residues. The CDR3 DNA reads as TGTGCTAGTGGTTTGATGATTGGCGCGACTAATCAGCCCCAGCATTTT. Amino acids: CASGLMIGATNQPQHF.

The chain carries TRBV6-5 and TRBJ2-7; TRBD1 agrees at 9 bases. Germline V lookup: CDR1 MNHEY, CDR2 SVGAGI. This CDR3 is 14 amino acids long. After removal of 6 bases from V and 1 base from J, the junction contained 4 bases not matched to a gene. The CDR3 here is CASRRGQGSYEQYF. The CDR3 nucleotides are TGTGCCAGCAGGCGCGGACAGGGGTCCTACGAGCAGTACTTC.

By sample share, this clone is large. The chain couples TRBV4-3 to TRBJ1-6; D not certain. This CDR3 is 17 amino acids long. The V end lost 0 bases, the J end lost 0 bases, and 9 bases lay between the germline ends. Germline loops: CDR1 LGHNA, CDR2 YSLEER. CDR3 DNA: TGCGCCAGCAGCCAAGAGCGGGCTAGCTCCTATAATTCACCCCTCCACTTT. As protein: CASSQERASSYNSPLHF.

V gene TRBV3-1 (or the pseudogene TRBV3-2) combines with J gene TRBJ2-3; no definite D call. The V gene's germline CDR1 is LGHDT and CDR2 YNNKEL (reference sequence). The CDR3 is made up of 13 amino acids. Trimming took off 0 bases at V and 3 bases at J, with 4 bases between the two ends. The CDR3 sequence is CASSQDATDTQYF. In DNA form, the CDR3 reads TGTGCCAGCAGCCAAGACGCGACAGATACGCAGTATTTT.

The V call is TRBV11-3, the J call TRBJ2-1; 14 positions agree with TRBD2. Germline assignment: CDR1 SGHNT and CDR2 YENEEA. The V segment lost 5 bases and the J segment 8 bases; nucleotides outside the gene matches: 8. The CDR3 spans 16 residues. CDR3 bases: TGTGCCAGCAGCCCGCCAGGGACTAGCGGGAGAGATGAGCAGTTCTTC. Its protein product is CASSPPGTSGRDEQFF. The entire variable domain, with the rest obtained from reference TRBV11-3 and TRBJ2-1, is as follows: EAGVVQSPRYKIIEKKQPVAFWCNPISGHNTLYWYLQNLGQGPELLIRYENEEAVDDSQLPKDRFSAERLKGVDSTLKIQPAELGDSAVYLCASSPPGTSGRDEQFFGPGTRLTVL.

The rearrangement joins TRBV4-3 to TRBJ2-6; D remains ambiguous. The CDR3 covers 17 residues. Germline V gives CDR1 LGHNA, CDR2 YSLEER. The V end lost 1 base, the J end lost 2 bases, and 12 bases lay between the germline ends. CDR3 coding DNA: TGCGCCAGCAGCCAAGGTACAGAATCGGCTGGGGCCAACGTCCTGACTTTC. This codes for CASSQGTESAGANVLTF.

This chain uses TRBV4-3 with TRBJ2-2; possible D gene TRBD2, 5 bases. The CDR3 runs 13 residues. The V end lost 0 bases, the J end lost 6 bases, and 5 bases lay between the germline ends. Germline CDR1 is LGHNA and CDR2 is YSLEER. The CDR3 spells CASSQERAGELFF. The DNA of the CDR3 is TGCGCCAGCAGCCAAGAGAGGGCCGGGGAGCTGTTTTTT.

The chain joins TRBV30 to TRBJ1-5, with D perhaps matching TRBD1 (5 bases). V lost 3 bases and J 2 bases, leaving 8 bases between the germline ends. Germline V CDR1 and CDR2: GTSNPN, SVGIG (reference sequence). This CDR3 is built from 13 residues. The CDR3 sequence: CAWRSGGNQPQHF. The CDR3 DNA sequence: TGTGCCTGGAGATCGGGGGGCAATCAGCCCCAGCATTTT.

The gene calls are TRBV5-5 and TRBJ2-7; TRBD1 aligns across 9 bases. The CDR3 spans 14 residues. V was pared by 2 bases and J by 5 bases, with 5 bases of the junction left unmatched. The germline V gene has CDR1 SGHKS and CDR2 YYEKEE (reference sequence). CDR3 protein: CASSFNGQGNEQYF. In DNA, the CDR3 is TGTGCCAGCAGCTTTAACGGACAGGGGAACGAGCAGTACTTC. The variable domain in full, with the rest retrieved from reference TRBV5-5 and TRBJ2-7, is DAGVTQSPTHLIKTRGQQVTLRCSPISGHKSVSWYQQVLGQGPQFIFQYYEKEERGRGNFPDRFSARQFPNYSSELNVNALLLGDSALYLCASSFNGQGNEQYFGPGTRLTVT.

CDR3 protein: CASSQEAASGYTF. Here the CDR3 DNA reads TGTGCCAGCAGCCAAGAAGCTGCTAGTGGCTACACCTTC. V and J are TRBV3-1 (or the pseudogene TRBV3-2) and TRBJ1-2; D is unresolved. V lost 0 bases, J lost 7 bases, and 9 bases lay in between. Germline CDR1 and CDR2: LGHDT and YNNKEL (reference sequence). This CDR3 is built from 13 residues.

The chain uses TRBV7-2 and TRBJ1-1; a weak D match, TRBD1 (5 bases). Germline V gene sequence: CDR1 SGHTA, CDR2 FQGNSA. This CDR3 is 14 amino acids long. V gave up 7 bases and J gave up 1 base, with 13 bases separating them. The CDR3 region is CASTLQGRNTEAFF. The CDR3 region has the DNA TGTGCCAGCACCTTGCAGGGAAGGAACACTGAAGCTTTCTTT.

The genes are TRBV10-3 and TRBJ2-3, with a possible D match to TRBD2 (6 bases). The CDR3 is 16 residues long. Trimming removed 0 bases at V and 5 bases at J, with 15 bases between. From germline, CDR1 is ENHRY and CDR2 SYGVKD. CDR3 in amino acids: CAISESTRGRIDTQYF. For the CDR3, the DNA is TGTGCCATCAGTGAGTCTACTAGAGGGAGGATAGATACGCAGTATTTT.